A selection of T cell receptor beta chains follows, all from one sample in a study of multiple sclerosis patients with progressive multifocal leukoencephalopathy. TCRdb's copy holds only in-frame clones and misses some; the assay was immunoSEQ multiplex PCR. The sample has about 30,000 clones, about 90% seen once. The sequenced sample was PBMCs, obtained from a patient treated with natalizumab. These receptors originate from a human donor with multiple sclerosis. The CDR3 runs from the conserved cysteine through the conserved F or W. The order of the fields is V gene, D gene, J gene, clone size, CDR3 protein, CDR3 DNA. The D gene is left open where the match is weak. For some rows the clone size is stated as once, few or many, or as a class when expanded; others skip it.

V gene: TRBV6-1; D gene: .; J gene: TRBJ2-3; clone size: .; CDR3 protein: CASSEGGLTDTQYF; CDR3 DNA: TGTGCCAGCAGTGAAGGGGGGCTCACAGATACGCAGTATTTT
V gene: TRBV10-3; D gene: .; J gene: TRBJ1-1; clone size: few; CDR3 protein: CAITGAGTEAFF; CDR3 DNA: TGTGCCATCACGGGGGCTGGCACTGAAGCTTTCTTT
V gene: TRBV14; D gene: .; J gene: TRBJ1-2; clone size: .; CDR3 protein: CASSPLYPGYGYTF; CDR3 DNA: TGTGCCAGCAGCCCTTTATATCCGGGATATGGCTACACCTTC
V gene: TRBV7-2; D gene: .; J gene: TRBJ1-1; clone size: .; CDR3 protein: CASSLVSGGTNTEAFF; CDR3 DNA: TGTGCCAGCAGCTTAGTATCCGGGGGGACGAACACTGAAGCTTTCTTT
V gene: TRBV11-2; D gene: .; J gene: TRBJ1-6; clone size: .; CDR3 protein: CASSFLLDNSPLHF; CDR3 DNA: TGTGCCAGCAGCTTCCTACTAGATAATTCACCCCTCCACTTT
V gene: TRBV7-2; D gene: .; J gene: TRBJ1-5; clone size: .; CDR3 protein: CASSLDRDSNQPQHF; CDR3 DNA: TGTGCCAGCAGCTTAGATAGGGATAGCAATCAGCCCCAGCATTTT
V gene: TRBV7-2; D gene: .; J gene: TRBJ1-5; clone size: .; CDR3 protein: CASSLWGSGNQPQHF; CDR3 DNA: TGTGCCAGCAGCTTATGGGGGTCGGGCAATCAGCCCCAGCATTTT
V gene: TRBV28; D gene: TRBD1; J gene: TRBJ1-2; clone size: .; CDR3 protein: CASSLGDSYYGYTF; CDR3 DNA: TGTGCCAGCAGTTTAGGGGACAGTTACTATGGCTACACCTTC
V gene: TRBV5-1; D gene: TRBD1; J gene: TRBJ2-7; clone size: .; CDR3 protein: CASSSSDRGFYEQYF; CDR3 DNA: TGCGCCAGCAGCTCCTCGGACAGGGGCTTCTACGAGCAGTACTTC
V gene: TRBV27; D gene: TRBD1; J gene: TRBJ2-2; clone size: .; CDR3 protein: CASSLSLQTGVPGELFF; CDR3 DNA: TGTGCCAGCAGTTTAAGTCTCCAGACAGGGGTCCCCGGGGAGCTGTTTTTT
V gene: TRBV18; D gene: .; J gene: TRBJ1-4; clone size: .; CDR3 protein: CASSPPPLNEKLFF; CDR3 DNA: TGTGCCAGCTCACCACCCCCCCTAAATGAAAAACTGTTTTTT
V gene: TRBV7-8; D gene: .; J gene: TRBJ2-4; clone size: .; CDR3 protein: CASSLARIGKNIQYF; CDR3 DNA: TGTGCCAGCAGCTTAGCCCGAATCGGCAAAAACATTCAGTACTTC
V gene: TRBV5-6; D gene: .; J gene: TRBJ2-7; clone size: .; CDR3 protein: CASSPAGRGDYEQYF; CDR3 DNA: TGTGCCAGCAGCCCGGCGGGCAGGGGGGACTACGAGCAGTACTTC
V gene: TRBV7-9; D gene: .; J gene: TRBJ1-2; clone size: .; CDR3 protein: CASSSRFGGYTF; CDR3 DNA: TGTGCCAGCAGCTCGCGGTTTGGCGGCTACACCTTC
V gene: TRBV18; D gene: .; J gene: TRBJ1-2; clone size: .; CDR3 protein: CASSPYRDGINYGYTF; CDR3 DNA: TGTGCCAGCTCACCTTATCGGGACGGGATTAACTATGGCTACACCTTC
V gene: TRBV27; D gene: .; J gene: TRBJ2-3; clone size: .; CDR3 protein: CASSLGGTFTDTQYF; CDR3 DNA: TGTGCCAGCAGTTTGGGCGGTACCTTCACAGATACGCAGTATTTT
V gene: TRBV10-2; D gene: .; J gene: TRBJ2-3; clone size: once; CDR3 protein: CASSFADTQYF; CDR3 DNA: TGCGCCAGCAGCTTTGCAGATACGCAGTATTTT
V gene: TRBV7-2; D gene: TRBD2; J gene: TRBJ2-1; clone size: .; CDR3 protein: CASSRSGGQGNEQFF; CDR3 DNA: TGTGCCAGCAGCCGAAGCGGGGGGCAGGGCAATGAGCAGTTCTTC
V gene: TRBV4-1; D gene: TRBD2; J gene: TRBJ2-7; clone size: .; CDR3 protein: CASSQVAGFEQYF; CDR3 DNA: TGCGCCAGCAGCCAAGTAGCGGGTTTCGAGCAGTACTTC
V gene: TRBV9; D gene: TRBD1; J gene: TRBJ1-1; clone size: once; CDR3 protein: CASSGRTGEIAEAFF; CDR3 DNA: TGTGCCAGCAGCGGGCGGACAGGGGAAATCGCTGAAGCTTTCTTT
V gene: TRBV14; D gene: .; J gene: TRBJ2-7; clone size: .; CDR3 protein: CASRSGHAYEQYF; CDR3 DNA: TGTGCCAGCAGGAGCGGACATGCCTACGAGCAGTACTTC
V gene: TRBV28; D gene: .; J gene: TRBJ1-1; clone size: .; CDR3 protein: CASSYRAEAFF; CDR3 DNA: TGTGCCAGCAGTTATAGGGCTGAAGCTTTCTTT
V gene: TRBV27; D gene: TRBD1; J gene: TRBJ1-2; clone size: .; CDR3 protein: CASSDRTGGYTF; CDR3 DNA: TGTGCCAGCTCGGACAGGACTGGAGGCTACACCTTC
V gene: TRBV6-5; D gene: TRBD1; J gene: TRBJ2-5; clone size: once; CDR3 protein: CASRPNRGTETQYF; CDR3 DNA: TGTGCCAGCAGACCCAACAGGGGTACAGAGACCCAGTACTTC
V gene: TRBV10-3; D gene: .; J gene: TRBJ2-3; clone size: once; CDR3 protein: CAISEGVTDTQYF; CDR3 DNA: TGTGCCATCAGTGAAGGGGTAACAGATACGCAGTATTTT
V gene: TRBV4-1; D gene: TRBD2; J gene: TRBJ2-7; clone size: .; CDR3 protein: CASSQSTGGPQYF; CDR3 DNA: TGCGCCAGCAGCCAATCGACGGGGGGGCCCCAGTACTTC
V gene: TRBV13; D gene: .; J gene: TRBJ2-7; clone size: .; CDR3 protein: CASSLLGQGPYEQYF; CDR3 DNA: TGTGCCAGCAGCCTTCTGGGACAAGGGCCCTACGAGCAGTACTTC
V gene: TRBV4-3; D gene: .; J gene: TRBJ1-1; clone size: .; CDR3 protein: CASSPGHLNTEAFF; CDR3 DNA: TGCGCCAGCAGCCCGGGACACCTGAACACTGAAGCTTTCTTT
V gene: TRBV6-1; D gene: .; J gene: TRBJ2-3; clone size: .; CDR3 protein: CASSEFLADTQYF; CDR3 DNA: TGTGCCAGCAGTGAATTCCTAGCAGATACGCAGTATTTT
V gene: TRBV7-2; D gene: .; J gene: TRBJ2-1; clone size: .; CDR3 protein: CASSSTSGTRNEQFF; CDR3 DNA: TGTGCCAGCAGCTCTACTTCCGGGACCCGGAATGAGCAGTTCTTC
V gene: TRBV9; D gene: .; J gene: TRBJ1-4; clone size: few; CDR3 protein: CASSVEGGLPNEKLFF; CDR3 DNA: TGTGCCAGCAGCGTAGAGGGGGGCCTTCCCAATGAAAAACTGTTTTTT
V gene: TRBV19; D gene: .; J gene: TRBJ2-3; clone size: .; CDR3 protein: CASSIGPVSTDTQYF; CDR3 DNA: TGTGCCAGTAGTATAGGGCCCGTCAGCACAGATACGCAGTATTTT
V gene: TRBV30; D gene: .; J gene: TRBJ1-5; clone size: .; CDR3 protein: CAWSVMTSKQPQHF; CDR3 DNA: TGTGCCTGGAGTGTAATGACTTCGAAACAGCCCCAGCATTTT
V gene: TRBV6-6; D gene: .; J gene: TRBJ1-5; clone size: .; CDR3 protein: CASSGHDYSNQPQHF; CDR3 DNA: TGTGCCAGCAGTGGACACGATTATAGCAATCAGCCCCAGCATTTT
V gene: TRBV19; D gene: TRBD2; J gene: TRBJ2-3; clone size: .; CDR3 protein: CASMIGGEADTQYF; CDR3 DNA: TGTGCCAGTATGATTGGGGGGGAGGCAGATACGCAGTATTTT
V gene: TRBV19; D gene: .; J gene: TRBJ2-7; clone size: .; CDR3 protein: CASSMGGAGGKSYEQYF; CDR3 DNA: TGTGCCAGTAGTATGGGGGGGGCAGGTGGAAAATCCTACGAGCAGTACTTC
V gene: TRBV2; D gene: .; J gene: TRBJ2-2; clone size: .; CDR3 protein: CAIRRGTTGELFF; CDR3 DNA: TGTGCCATCCGACGGGGAACCACCGGGGAGCTGTTTTTT
V gene: TRBV6-6; D gene: .; J gene: TRBJ1-3; clone size: .; CDR3 protein: CASSQIVGSGNTIYF; CDR3 DNA: TGTGCCAGCAGCCAGATTGTAGGGTCCGGAAACACCATATATTTT
V gene: TRBV4-1; D gene: .; J gene: TRBJ2-5; clone size: .; CDR3 protein: CASSQDGGTQETQYF; CDR3 DNA: TGCGCCAGCAGCCAAGATGGGGGGACCCAAGAGACCCAGTACTTC
V gene: TRBV18; D gene: TRBD1; J gene: TRBJ1-3; clone size: .; CDR3 protein: CASSPTFGGQGGGNTIYF; CDR3 DNA: TGTGCCAGCTCACCAACGTTCGGCGGACAGGGAGGAGGAAACACCATATATTTT
V gene: TRBV19; D gene: TRBD1; J gene: TRBJ1-3; clone size: .; CDR3 protein: CASSPLRQGTLSGNTIYF; CDR3 DNA: TGTGCCAGTAGTCCCCTACGACAGGGTACTCTCTCTGGAAACACCATATATTTT